The 8 T cell receptor beta chains given below trace back to one sample, sequenced in a study of blood T cell repertoires in COVID-19. This table comes from immunoSEQ multiplex PCR, and its TCRdb copy is limited to in-frame clones, with some not included. The sample lists 70,000 to 90,000 clones; 86% were seen once. Sequencing was performed on peripheral blood. The receptor source for this set is a man in his fifties with active COVID-19.

J is TRBJ2-3 and V is TRBV27; D not certain. CDR1 MNHEY and CDR2 SMNVEV come from the germline V gene (reference sequence). CDR3 length: 14 amino acids. V was trimmed by 3 bases and J by 2 bases, leaving 9 bases between them. The CDR3 bases are TGTGCCAGCAGTTTGTCCAGTCCCACAGATACGCAGTATTTT. It encodes CASSLSSPTDTQYF.

The chain combines TRBV10-3 with TRBJ2-3; D remains unclear. V lost 0 bases and J 5 bases, leaving 6 bases between the germline ends. The germline CDR1 and CDR2 sequences are ENHRY and SYGVKD. The CDR3 consists of 13 residues. The CDR3 coding sequence is TGTGCCATCAGTGAGTCCCCCCGAGATACGCAGTATTTT. Translating it yields CAISESPRDTQYF.

The chain has TRBV19 and TRBJ1-6; a weak D match, TRBD1 (6 bases). This CDR3 is 15 amino acids long. Between the trimmed V and J ends, which lost 6 bases and 2 bases, there was a span of 11 bases. Germline V lookup: CDR1 LNHDA, CDR2 SQIVND (reference sequence). The CDR3 DNA follows: TGTGCCAGTAGATATAGGGACACCTATAATTCACCCCTCCACTTT. Its translation is CASRYRDTYNSPLHF.

V gene TRBV2 combines with J gene TRBJ2-3; TRBD2 matches at 10 bases. After removal of 2 bases from V and 1 base from J, the junction contained 6 bases not matched to a gene. CDR1 SNHLY and CDR2 FYNNEI come from the germline V gene. The CDR3 contains 17 residues. In DNA form, the CDR3 reads TGTGCCAGCAGTGAACCCCGGACTAGCGGAGGCACAGATACGCAGTATTTT. It yields the protein CASSEPRTSGGTDTQYF.

The rearrangement uses TRBV2 and TRBJ2-6; maybe TRBD2 (6 bases). This CDR3 has 15 residues. Germline V gene lookup returns CDR1 SNHLY and CDR2 FYNNEI. The ends were cut back, 5 bases at V and 4 bases at J, with 12 bases in the middle. The CDR3 nucleotides read TGTGCCAGCAGTTTCGGGGGACCCGGGGCCAACGTCCTGACTTTC. Protein sequence: CASSFGGPGANVLTF.

V gene TRBV4-2 combines with J gene TRBJ1-3; D is ambiguous. The length of the CDR3 is 16 residues. Germline CDR1 and CDR2: LGHNA and YNFKEQ. Trimming took off 0 bases at V and 0 bases at J, with 9 bases between the two ends. As DNA, the CDR3 is TGTGCCAGCAGCCAAGATAACGGGTTCTCTGGAAACACCATATATTTT. Translation gives CASSQDNGFSGNTIYF.

This sequence joins TRBV29-1 and TRBJ1-4, with D maybe TRBD1 (6 bases). Germline V lookup: CDR1 SQVTM, CDR2 ANQGSEA. Trimming cost V 6 bases and J 8 bases, with 19 bases left between them. The CDR3 consists of 14 residues. CDR3 amino acids: CSVRNYRDGEKLFF. CDR3 coding DNA: TGCAGCGTCCGGAATTACAGGGATGGGGAAAAACTGTTTTTT.

This chain links TRBV10-3 with TRBJ1-2; TRBD1 matches 9 bases. With 6 bases clipped from V and 4 bases from J, the junction kept 6 bases outside the gene matches. The CDR3 has 14 residues. Germline loops: CDR1 ENHRY, CDR2 SYGVKD. The CDR3 sequence is CAIRGTGPLYGYTF. The DNA for the CDR3 is TGTGCCATCAGGGGGACAGGGCCACTCTATGGCTACACCTTC.